Listed here are 27 T cell receptor beta chains from one sample, sequenced in a study of cytomegalovirus exposure and HLA in healthy donors. Use of 60 Vbeta and 13 Jbeta primers characterized the PCR. Sequencing was performed with immunoSEQ multiplex PCR; in TCRdb, only in-frame clones are kept and a portion is missing. The data contain 120,000 or so clones, about 78% of them singletons. What was sequenced was PBMCs. Receptors were obtained from a female donor in good health and CMV-seronegative.

The rearrangement uses TRBV5-5 and TRBJ1-1, with 10 bases aligning to TRBD1. Germline assignment: CDR1 SGHKS and CDR2 YYEKEE (reference sequence). V was pared by 3 bases and J by 5 bases, with 13 bases of the junction left unmatched. The CDR3 spans 17 residues. CDR3 coding DNA: TGTGCCAGCAGCTCAAAGAAACTGACAGGGGGCCATACTGAAGCTTTCTTT. It encodes CASSSKKLTGGHTEAFF. Full variable domain (remainder filled in from reference TRBV5-5 and TRBJ1-1): DAGVTQSPTHLIKTRGQQVTLRCSPISGHKSVSWYQQVLGQGPQFIFQYYEKEERGRGNFPDRFSARQFPNYSSELNVNALLLGDSALYLCASSSKKLTGGHTEAFFGQGTRLTVV.

The CDR3 spells CASSEGREGSQYF. CDR3 coding DNA: TGTGCCAGCAGTGAAGGTCGGGAGGGCTCGCAGTATTTT. V usage is TRBV6-1 and J usage is TRBJ2-3; 8 nucleotides match TRBD2. CDR3 length: 13 residues. The V gene end was trimmed by 1 base and the J gene end by 10 bases; junction bases not matched to a gene: 4. Germline V gene lookup returns CDR1 MNHNS and CDR2 SASEGT.

V gene TRBV6-1 combines with J gene TRBJ1-6; 12 bases match TRBD1. The V and J ends lost 4 bases and 7 bases, in that order; junction bases with no gene match: 2. There are 15 residues in the CDR3. Germline CDR1 reads MNHNS; CDR2 reads SASEGT. CDR3 region: CASSGDRGRNSPLHF. The CDR3, as DNA: TGTGCCAGCAGTGGGGACAGGGGGCGGAATTCACCCCTCCACTTT.

Details on this clone: The junction differs from germline at one of its ends, possibly a read error. The rearrangement uses TRBV7-9 and TRBJ2-5, with a weak D call TRBD1 (5 bases). The CDR3 has 15 amino acids. Germline V lookup: CDR1 SEHNR, CDR2 FQNEAQ (reference sequence). The CDR3 DNA sequence: TGTTCCAGCAGCTTAGGGTGGCAGGGCCAAGAGACCCAGTACTTC. It codes for CSSSLGWQGQETQYF.

J is TRBJ2-3 and V is TRBV5-6; 7 nucleotides align to TRBD2. Germline lookup yields CDR1 SGHDT and CDR2 YYEEEE. The CDR3 is 15 residues long. The J segment lost 6 bases and the V segment lost 0 bases, leaving 7 bases of the junction unmatched. In DNA form, the CDR3 reads TGTGCCAGCAGCTTGGAATTAGCGGGCCGGGATACGCAGTATTTT. Its protein is CASSLELAGRDTQYF.

The J gene is TRBJ2-5, the V gene TRBV7-6; 9 bases agree with TRBD2. The junction had 6 bases not matched to a gene; V was cut back by 2 bases and J by 2 bases. The CDR3 spans 16 residues. Germline CDR1 reads SGHVS; CDR2 reads FNYEAQ. CDR3 sequence reads: CASSLLAGGRQETQYF. CDR3 DNA: TGTGCCAGCAGCTTATTGGCGGGGGGGCGTCAAGAGACCCAGTACTTC.

This chain connects TRBV7-8 to TRBJ2-2; D possibly corresponds to TRBD1 (5 bases). Germline CDR1 is SGHVS and CDR2 is FQNEAQ. The V and J ends lost 5 bases and 0 bases respectively, with 13 bases between them. CDR3 length equals 16 residues. Here the CDR3 reads CASSVITGSNTGELFF. In DNA form, the CDR3 reads TGTGCCAGCAGCGTGATTACAGGATCGAACACCGGGGAGCTGTTTTTT.

A few counts support this clone. V usage is TRBV7-6 and J usage is TRBJ2-2, with D possibly matching TRBD2 (7 bases). CDR1 and CDR2 from the germline V gene are SGHVS and FNYEAQ. Trimming took 4 bases from V and 5 from J, leaving 17 bases between them. There are 16 residues in the CDR3. The CDR3 is CASSSPLGGETGELFF. In nucleotides, the CDR3 is TGTGCCAGCAGCTCGCCGCTAGGGGGGGAGACCGGGGAGCTGTTTTTT.

The V gene is TRBV5-6, the J gene TRBJ1-1; D remains unclear. Germline assignment: CDR1 SGHDT and CDR2 YYEEEE. V lost 2 bases and J 2 bases, leaving 7 bases between the germline ends. This CDR3 region has 13 residues. The CDR3 is CASSFIVNTEAFF. CDR3 nucleotide sequence: TGTGCCAGCAGCTTCATTGTTAACACTGAAGCTTTCTTT.

The V call is TRBV18, the J call TRBJ1-1; 8 bases fit TRBD1. The CDR3 sequence is 15 residues long. V was pared by 3 bases and J by 3 bases, with 6 bases of the junction left unmatched. Looked up from germline, CDR1 is KGHSH and CDR2 is LQKENI. The CDR3 here is CASSPQGAGDTEAFF. CDR3 in DNA: TGTGCCAGCTCACCCCAGGGGGCGGGGGACACTGAAGCTTTCTTT.

The genes are TRBV21-1 and TRBJ2-3; TRBD2, the table's D call, lacks a check against the DNA. TRBV21-1 is a known pseudogene. The CDR3 consists of 19 residues. Here the CDR3 reads CASSKECPPSGTLTDTQYF. The CDR3 DNA sequence: TGTGCCAGCAGCAAAGAGTGTCCCCCTAGCGGGACCCTCACAGATACGCAGTATTTT.

V gene TRBV6-5 combines with J gene TRBJ2-3; maybe TRBD1 (8 bases). The V end lost 5 bases, the J end lost 1 base, and 10 bases lay between the germline ends. The germline gives CDR1 MNHEY, CDR2 SVGAGI. The CDR3 runs 14 residues. CDR3 loop: CASSTGGGTDTQYF. DNA for the CDR3: TGTGCCAGCAGTACAGGGGGGGGCACAGATACGCAGTATTTT.

The rearrangement joins TRBV30 to TRBJ2-1, with D perhaps TRBD2 (6 bases). The CDR3 has 15 amino acids. V shed 0 bases and J shed 0 bases, with 9 bases lying between them. Germline values: CDR1 GTSNPN, CDR2 SVGIG (reference sequence). Here the CDR3 DNA reads TGTGCCTGGAGTGTAGGGACTTCCTCCTACAATGAGCAGTTCTTC. It translates to CAWSVGTSSYNEQFF.

The V and J genes are TRBV6-5 and TRBJ1-3; D unclear. The V gene's germline CDR1 is MNHEY and CDR2 SVGAGI. The CDR3 spans 16 residues. The V end was cut by 4 bases, the J end by 0 bases, with 13 bases between. The CDR3 loop reads CASSFGGTSSGNTIYF. As DNA, the CDR3 is TGTGCCAGCAGTTTCGGAGGCACTAGCTCTGGAAACACCATATATTTT.

This clone was observed once. J is TRBJ2-3 and V is TRBV11-2; 7 nucleotides line up with TRBD2. Trimming took 2 bases from V and 1 from J; bases not matched to a gene: 0. The CDR3 consists of 14 residues. CDR1 SGHAT and CDR2 FQNNGV come from the germline V gene. The CDR3 spells CASSLSGGTDTQYF. DNA for the CDR3: TGTGCCAGCAGCTTAAGCGGGGGCACAGATACGCAGTATTTT.

The rearrangement links TRBV5-4 to TRBJ2-7; TRBD1 aligns across 7 bases. Germline CDR1 SGHNT, CDR2 YYREEE (reference sequence). V gave up 0 bases and J gave up 3 bases; unmatched junction bases: 6. The CDR3 covers 15 residues. The chain's CDR3 is CASSLVETGIYEQYF. Here the CDR3 DNA reads TGTGCCAGCAGCTTGGTGGAGACAGGGATCTACGAGCAGTACTTC.

This chain links TRBV7-9 with TRBJ1-2; D not resolved. Trimming shortened V by 5 bases and J by 8 bases, and 15 bases separated the two germline ends. The CDR3 length is 13 residues. Per the germline V gene, CDR1 is SEHNR and CDR2 is FQNEAQ (reference sequence). Here the CDR3 reads CASSPLGGLGYTF. The CDR3 DNA is TGTGCCAGCAGCCCCCTAGGTGGCCTCGGCTACACCTTC.

The chain has TRBV19 and TRBJ1-5, with D possibly TRBD1 on 5 matching bases. V lost 5 bases and J 5 bases, leaving 10 bases between the germline ends. Germline values: CDR1 LNHDA, CDR2 SQIVND (reference sequence). The CDR3 consists of 13 residues. The CDR3 DNA sequence: TGTGCCAGTAGTCGGACATGGGATCAGCCCCAGCATTTT. Translated, it gives CASSRTWDQPQHF.

The chain has TRBV15 and TRBJ1-6, with 8 bases fitting TRBD1. CDR3 length: 14 residues. In germline, CDR1 is LNHNV, CDR2 YYDKDF (reference sequence). Germline trimming cut 2 bases from V and 9 bases from J; bases unmatched to any gene: 3. Here the CDR3 reads CATSRTGGGSPLHF. Written as DNA, the CDR3 is TGTGCCACCAGCAGAACAGGGGGGGGTTCACCCCTCCACTTT.

V gene TRBV19 combines with J gene TRBJ1-3; D not resolved. V was pared by 9 bases and J by 1 base, with 4 bases between. This CDR3 contains 11 residues. Germline V lookup: CDR1 LNHDA, CDR2 SQIVND (reference sequence). CDR3 coding DNA: TGTGCCAGCGGGTCTGGAAACACCATATATTTT. The encoded protein is CASGSGNTIYF.

J is TRBJ2-1 and V is TRBV6-4, with 9 positions matching TRBD2. Losses at the gene ends were 5 bases for V and 2 bases for J; bases not matched to a gene: 10. This CDR3 is 17 amino acids long. The germline V gene has CDR1 MRHNA and CDR2 SNTAGT. The CDR3 DNA reads TGTGCCAGCAGTAGTACTAGCGGGTTCACGGCCTACAATGAGCAGTTCTTC. Translated: CASSSTSGFTAYNEQFF.

The chain links TRBV27 to TRBJ1-3; the match to TRBD1 covers 9 bases. The CDR3 length is 15 residues. J was trimmed by 2 bases and V by 5 bases; bases with no gene match: 4. CDR1 is MNHEY, CDR2 SMNVEV, per germline (reference sequence). Here the CDR3 reads CASSPGTGPGNTIYF. The CDR3 DNA reads TGTGCCAGCAGTCCTGGGACAGGGCCTGGAAACACCATATATTTT.

The rearrangement joins TRBV7-8 to TRBJ1-6; TRBD1 is a possible D gene (6 bases). This CDR3 comprises 15 residues. Between the trimmed V and J ends, which lost 4 bases and 7 bases, there was a span of 14 bases. Per germline, CDR1 SGHVS and CDR2 FQNEAQ. CDR3 DNA: TGTGCCAGCAGCTCGTCCAGGGGAGGGAATTCACCCCTCCACTTT. This codes for CASSSSRGGNSPLHF.

CDR3 in DNA: TGTGCCAGCAGTTTCGGGGGCACTGAAGCTTTCTTT. Its translation is CASSFGGTEAFF. The rearrangement joins TRBV6-5 to TRBJ1-1, with D possibly TRBD1 on 5 matching bases. V was shortened by 4 bases and J by 4 bases, with 7 bases between the two germline ends. The CDR3 runs 12 residues. Germline-derived CDR1 and CDR2 are MNHEY and SVGAGI.

The rearrangement links TRBV5-5 to TRBJ1-2; D unresolved. V was clipped by 1 base and J by 2 bases, with 6 bases between them. Germline CDR1 reads SGHKS; CDR2 reads YYEKEE (reference sequence). The CDR3 is made up of 13 amino acids. The DNA for the CDR3 is TGTGCCAGCAGCTTGTCCAGGAACTATGGCTACACCTTC. Protein: CASSLSRNYGYTF.

The rearrangement links TRBV19 to TRBJ1-2, with TRBD1 as a possible D gene (5 bases). Trimming pared 3 bases from V and 8 bases from J, leaving 16 bases between. CDR3 length: 14 amino acids. Germline CDR1 LNHDA, CDR2 SQIVND (reference sequence). The chain's CDR3 is CASSMGQGRGGYTF. CDR3 DNA sequence: TGTGCCAGTAGTATGGGGCAGGGAAGAGGAGGCTACACCTTC.

The V and J genes are TRBV11-2 and TRBJ2-7, with D tentatively TRBD2 (7 bases). CDR1 SGHAT and CDR2 FQNNGV come from the germline V gene. V was trimmed by 5 bases and J by 0 bases, leaving 17 bases between them. The CDR3 consists of 16 residues. The CDR3 sequence is CASSKTGGSSSYEQYF. CDR3 DNA sequence: TGTGCCAGCAGCAAAACGGGGGGCTCAAGCTCCTACGAGCAGTACTTC.